Presented here are 25 T cell receptor beta chains from one specimen sequenced in a study of T cells in localized non-small cell lung cancer. Libraries were prepared by immunoSEQ multiplex PCR; TCRdb keeps only in-frame clonotypes and omits some of them. Of roughly 26,000 clones listed, 80% to 95% are singletons. Sequenced here: peripheral blood, sampled before any cancer treatment. These receptors were obtained from an older female donor with stage II squamous cell lung carcinoma.

This clone has a single count. The chain couples TRBV7-9 to TRBJ1-1; D uncertain. Germline lookup yields CDR1 SEHNR and CDR2 FQNEAQ (reference sequence). V lost 5 bases and J 3 bases, leaving 10 bases between the germline ends. This CDR3 spans 13 amino acids. CDR3 bases: TGTGCCAGCAGCGGCGACTTGGACACTGAAGCTTTCTTT. Translated, it gives CASSGDLDTEAFF.

The gene calls are TRBV6-6 and TRBJ2-2, with 12 nucleotides matching TRBD2. The V segment lost 2 bases and the J segment 5 bases; nucleotides outside the gene matches: 3. Germline assignment: CDR1 MNHNY and CDR2 SVGAGI (reference sequence). This CDR3 has 16 residues. CDR3: CASSYNGLAGTGELFF. The CDR3, as DNA: TGTGCCAGCAGTTACAACGGACTAGCGGGGACCGGGGAGCTGTTTTTT.

J is TRBJ1-6 and V is TRBV4-1; no definite D call. CDR1 MGHRA and CDR2 YSYEKL come from the germline V gene. The length of the CDR3 is 16 residues. V lost 0 bases, J lost 7 bases, and 13 bases lay in between. CDR3 bases: TGCGCCAGCAGCCAAGATTGGGGTAGTCGGAATTCACCCCTCCACTTT. Translation gives CASSQDWGSRNSPLHF.

The gene calls are TRBV14 and TRBJ2-7; 7 bases fit TRBD1. This CDR3 has 12 amino acids. Germline loops: CDR1 SGHDN, CDR2 FVKESK. Trimming at V came to 8 bases and at J to 2 bases, leaving 3 bases not matched to a gene. CDR3 loop: CASGDRPYEQYF. The CDR3 coding sequence is TGTGCCAGCGGGGACAGACCCTACGAGCAGTACTTC.

The chain recombines TRBV27 with TRBJ2-5; 9 nucleotides match TRBD2. There are 15 residues in the CDR3. The V gene end was trimmed by 3 bases and the J gene end by 7 bases; junction bases not matched to a gene: 9. Germline V gene data show CDR1 as MNHEY and CDR2 as SMNVEV (reference sequence). This CDR3 reads CASSLVAGGRGTQYF. CDR3 nucleotide sequence: TGTGCCAGCAGTTTGGTCGCGGGAGGGCGGGGGACCCAGTACTTC.

J is TRBJ1-1 and V is TRBV5-5, with TRBD1 matching over 9 bases. CDR1 and CDR2 from the germline V gene are SGHKS and YYEKEE (reference sequence). The CDR3 runs to 15 residues. The V gene end was trimmed by 0 bases and the J gene end by 3 bases; junction bases not matched to a gene: 3. The CDR3 reads CASSLGWDRDTEAFF. The CDR3 DNA follows: TGTGCCAGCAGCTTGGGATGGGACAGGGACACTGAAGCTTTCTTT.

The chain joins TRBV9 to TRBJ2-1; TRBD2 agrees at 11 bases. Germline CDR1 is SGDLS and CDR2 is YYNGEE. The V gene end was trimmed by 4 bases and the J gene end by 1 base; junction bases not matched to a gene: 1. This CDR3 is 15 amino acids long. CDR3: CASSRLAGSYNEQFF. DNA for the CDR3: TGTGCCAGCAGCCGACTAGCGGGATCCTACAATGAGCAGTTCTTC.

J is TRBJ2-7 and V is TRBV28; D ambiguous. CDR1 and CDR2 from the germline V gene are MDHEN and SYDVKM. The germline V and J ends were trimmed by 6 bases and 3 bases, with 9 bases remaining between them. The CDR3 extends over 12 amino acids. CDR3 loop: CASSPTLYEQYF. CDR3 coding DNA: TGTGCCAGCAGCCCCACCCTCTACGAGCAGTACTTC. The full variable domain, rest sourced from reference TRBV28 and TRBJ2-7, is DVKVTQSSRYLVKRTGEKVFLECVQDMDHENMFWYRQDPGLGLRLIYFSYDVKMKEKGDIPEGYSVSREKKERFSLILESASTNQTSMYLCASSPTLYEQYFGPGTRLTVT.

This chain joins TRBV19 and TRBJ2-1; 8 bases are a match to TRBD2. This CDR3 contains 16 residues. V was clipped by 3 bases and J by 1 base; unmatched bases: 5. CDR1 LNHDA and CDR2 SQIVND come from the germline V gene (reference sequence). CDR3 region: CASSISLAGSYNEQFF. The DNA for the CDR3 is TGTGCCAGTAGTATTTCCCTAGCGGGTTCCTACAATGAGCAGTTCTTC.

The CDR3 is CATGGSQPQHF. CDR3 nucleotides: TGTGCCACAGGGGGCTCCCAGCCCCAGCATTTT. This chain joins TRBV7-9 and TRBJ1-5; 8 nucleotides line up with TRBD1. Trimming took 10 bases from V and 7 from J; bases not matched to a gene: 3. Germline loops: CDR1 SEHNR, CDR2 FQNEAQ (reference sequence). This CDR3 comprises 11 residues.

V and J are TRBV5-1 and TRBJ1-1; a possible D gene is TRBD1 (5 bases). V lost 7 bases to trimming and J lost 0 bases, with 13 bases between them. CDR1 and CDR2 (germline): SGHRS, YFSETQ. The CDR3 has 14 amino acids. In nucleotides, the CDR3 is TGCGCCAGCGGGAAGGGGCAGATGAACACTGAAGCTTTCTTT. It encodes CASGKGQMNTEAFF.

The chain carries TRBV4-1 and TRBJ1-1; no clear D gene. The CDR3 has 15 amino acids. V dropped 4 bases and J dropped 3 bases, with 15 bases sitting between them. Germline CDR1 MGHRA, CDR2 YSYEKL. The CDR3 here is CASSRGPAGDTEAFF. The CDR3 coding sequence is TGCGCCAGCAGCCGAGGTCCGGCAGGCGACACTGAAGCTTTCTTT.

The rearrangement links TRBV5-1 to TRBJ2-4; the match to TRBD2 covers 10 bases. The germline gives CDR1 SGHRS, CDR2 YFSETQ. This CDR3 has 17 amino acids. Trimming removed 1 base from V and 7 bases from J; junction bases left unmatched: 11. As DNA, the CDR3 is TGCGCCAGCAGCTTGTCGGGGGCTAGCGGGAGCGTGAACATTCAGTACTTC. It encodes CASSLSGASGSVNIQYF.

This rearrangement joins TRBV28 to TRBJ2-7; weak D call: TRBD2 (6 bases). Germline V gene lookup returns CDR1 MDHEN and CDR2 SYDVKM. The CDR3 length is 14 residues. Trimming cost V 3 bases and J 3 bases, with 12 bases left between them. CDR3 sequence: CASSFMAGSYEQYF. The CDR3 DNA sequence: TGTGCCAGCAGTTTCATGGCGGGAAGCTACGAGCAGTACTTC. Using reference TRBV28 and TRBJ2-7 for the parts outside the CDR3, the full variable domain is DVKVTQSSRYLVKRTGEKVFLECVQDMDHENMFWYRQDPGLGLRLIYFSYDVKMKEKGDIPEGYSVSREKKERFSLILESASTNQTSMYLCASSFMAGSYEQYFGPGTRLTVT.

This chain joins TRBV2 and TRBJ1-4; perhaps TRBD1 as D (5 bases). The CDR3 is 13 amino acids. V gave up 8 bases and J gave up 7 bases, with 14 bases separating them. From germline, CDR1 is SNHLY and CDR2 FYNNEI. CDR3 DNA sequence: TGTGCCAGCGGCAGGGAATTGGCTGAAAAACTGTTTTTT. This gives the protein CASGRELAEKLFF.

This rearrangement joins TRBV10-3 to TRBJ2-2; 7 bases fit TRBD2. The V segment lost 8 bases and the J segment 6 bases; nucleotides outside the gene matches: 9. This CDR3 contains 14 residues. In germline, CDR1 is ENHRY, CDR2 SYGVKD. In DNA form, the CDR3 reads TGTGCCATCTCGGGCAGCGGGGTGGCCGGGGAGCTGTTTTTT. Encoded protein: CAISGSGVAGELFF.

The J gene is TRBJ1-2, the V gene TRBV6-6; 8 bases line up with TRBD1. The CDR3 loop spans 14 amino acids. The trim removed 7 bases at V and 2 bases at J, leaving 6 bases unmatched. Looked up from germline, CDR1 is MNHNY and CDR2 is SVGAGI (reference sequence). CDR3 region: CASNGGQGNYGYTF. CDR3 DNA: TGTGCCAGCAACGGCGGACAGGGAAACTATGGCTACACCTTC.

Only one count was recorded for this clone. J is TRBJ2-2 and V is TRBV5-1, with 12 bases lining up with TRBD2. The CDR3 runs 16 residues. The junction had 6 bases not matched to a gene; V was cut back by 3 bases and J by 6 bases. Germline assignment: CDR1 SGHRS and CDR2 YFSETQ. The CDR3 coding sequence is TGCGCCAGCAGCTACCGGACTAGCGGGGTCGCCGGGGAGCTGTTTTTT. Its protein product is CASSYRTSGVAGELFF.

The rearrangement joins TRBV4-1 to TRBJ2-7; 10 bases line up with TRBD1. CDR3 length: 14 amino acids. Germline CDR1 MGHRA, CDR2 YSYEKL. V shed 4 bases, J shed 7 bases, and the junction held 7 bases outside the gene matches. The CDR3 spells CASSLNDRGLEQYF. The CDR3 bases are TGCGCCAGCAGCCTAAACGACAGGGGGCTTGAGCAGTACTTC.

The rearrangement links TRBV5-6 to TRBJ2-7; D gene uncertain. Trimming cost V 3 bases and J 12 bases, with 25 bases left between them. This CDR3 is 15 amino acids long. CDR1 and CDR2 from the germline V gene are SGHDT and YYEEEE. This chain's CDR3 is CASSSSDRLRGAWYF. As DNA, the CDR3 is TGTGCCAGCAGCTCATCCGACCGGTTACGTGGTGCGTGGTACTTC. Together with reference TRBV5-6 and TRBJ2-7, the CDR3 gives the full variable domain: DAGVTQSPTHLIKTRGQQVTLRCSPKSGHDTVSWYQQALGQGPQFIFQYYEEEERQRGNFPDRFSGHQFPNYSSELNVNALLLGDSALYLCASSSSDRLRGAWYFGPGTRLTVT.

This rearrangement joins TRBV7-2 to TRBJ2-7, with D tentatively TRBD2 (6 bases). V shed 1 base and J shed 2 bases, with 15 bases lying between them. The CDR3 runs 16 residues. CDR1 is SGHTA, CDR2 FQGNSA, per germline. The CDR3 sequence is CASSLVSGINPYEQYF. The CDR3 region has the DNA TGTGCCAGCAGCTTAGTTAGCGGTATCAATCCCTACGAGCAGTACTTC. Together with reference TRBV7-2 and TRBJ2-7, the CDR3 gives the full variable domain: GAGVSQSPSNKVTEKGKDVELRCDPISGHTALYWYRQSLGQGLEFLIYFQGNSAPDKSGLPSDRFSAERTGGSVSTLTIQRTQQEDSAVYLCASSLVSGINPYEQYFGPGTRLTVT.

This clone was seen a single time. The rearrangement uses TRBV7-3 and TRBJ1-5; D is uncertain. CDR1 is SGHTA and CDR2 is FQGTGA in the germline V gene. V was trimmed by 7 bases and J by 1 base, leaving 11 bases between them. This CDR3 has 14 amino acids. CDR3 protein: CASTTRRSNQPQHF. The DNA for the CDR3 is TGTGCCAGCACGACAAGGCGAAGCAATCAGCCCCAGCATTTT.

The chain employs TRBV7-2 and TRBJ2-7; 8 positions match TRBD1. Germline V gives CDR1 SGHTA, CDR2 FQGNSA. The length of the CDR3 is 14 residues. V dropped 3 bases and J dropped 7; count of bases not matched to a gene: 8. The CDR3 DNA sequence: TGTGCCAGCAGCTTCTGGCAGGGGGCTGGGGAGCAGTACTTC. Translation: CASSFWQGAGEQYF.

The chain is built from TRBV19 and TRBJ2-3; 10 nucleotides align to TRBD1. Germline CDR1 is LNHDA and CDR2 is SQIVND (reference sequence). J lost 6 bases, V lost 4 bases, and 13 bases had no gene match. CDR3 length equals 17 residues. DNA for the CDR3: TGTGCCAGTAGTAGAAGTTATGGGACAGGGGTCTCCGATACGCAGTATTTT. It yields the protein CASSRSYGTGVSDTQYF.

The chain is built from TRBV2 and TRBJ2-3, with 8 bases matching TRBD1. Trimming removed 6 bases from V and 2 bases from J; junction bases left unmatched: 7. There are 15 residues in the CDR3. Germline V gene data show CDR1 as SNHLY and CDR2 as FYNNEI. CDR3 DNA sequence: TGTGCCAGCAGGCCCGGGACAGGAGTCACAGATACGCAGTATTTT. This gives the protein CASRPGTGVTDTQYF.